This T cell receptor beta chain was sequenced during a study of kidney transplant recipient with SARS-CoV-2 infection. In regard to this clonotype: This may be a read error, as it is one base from a much larger clone.

CDR3 size: 14 residues. The germline CDR1 and CDR2 sequences are SEHNR and FQNEAQ (reference sequence). Using its own MiXCR run on the reads, TCRdb lists one record per CDR3 protein. The table has fewer than 250,000 distinct CDR3 sequences, around 28% seen once. This chain joins TRBV7-9 and TRBJ1-3; a possible D gene is TRBD1 (5 bases). The source of this sequence is a male patient aged 30 to 39 who had COVID-19 and was a kidney transplant recipient. Some T cells may have originated in the graft donor. The input for sequencing was a blood sample, taken at baseline and between days 110 and 120 from a kidney transplant recipient. The CDR3: CASGLAGPIHTIYF. The CDR3 bases are TGTGCCAGCGGCTTAGCGGGACCCATACACACCATATATTTT. Looking up the rest from reference TRBV7-9 and TRBJ1-3 gives the full variable domain: DTGVSQNPRHKITKRGQNVTFRCDPISEHNRLYWYRQTLGQGPEFLTYFQNEAQLEKSRLLSDRFSAERPKGSFSTLEIQRTEQGDSAMYLCASGLAGPIHTIYFGEGSWLTVV.